A single sample is the source of the 13 T cell receptor beta chains below, sequenced in a study of blood T cell repertoires in COVID-19. Data came from immunoSEQ multiplex PCR; TCRdb stores just in-frame clones and leaves some out. The table lists roughly 30,000 clones, roughly 88% of them singletons. The sequencing sample was made of peripheral blood. These receptors all come from a human donor in a cohort sampled during active COVID-19.

V gene TRBV28 combines with J gene TRBJ2-1; TRBD2 matches at 9 bases. V trimming: 4 bases; J trimming: 0 bases; junction bases outside the gene matches: 4. Germline values: CDR1 MDHEN, CDR2 SYDVKM. This CDR3 comprises 16 residues. CDR3 nucleotides: TGTGCCAGCAGTTCCTCTAGCGGGGTCTCCTACAATGAGCAGTTCTTC. Its protein is CASSSSSGVSYNEQFF.

V is TRBV5-6 and J is TRBJ2-7; the D gene is possibly TRBD2 (5 bases). The V end was cut by 1 base, the J end by 4 bases, with 12 bases between. The CDR3 is 14 residues long. CDR1 and CDR2 (germline): SGHDT, YYEEEE. This chain's CDR3 is CASSLRGWGYEQYF. The CDR3 DNA is TGTGCCAGCAGCTTGAGAGGGTGGGGTTACGAGCAGTACTTC.

V usage is TRBV5-1 and J usage is TRBJ2-1, with a possible D match to TRBD2 (6 bases). The germline V and J ends were trimmed by 9 bases and 5 bases, with 15 bases remaining between them. This CDR3 has 13 residues. Per the germline V gene, CDR1 is SGHRS and CDR2 is YFSETQ. This CDR3 reads CATRRGLHNEQFF. The CDR3, as DNA: TGCGCCACCCGACGGGGACTCCACAATGAGCAGTTCTTC. Together with reference TRBV5-1 and TRBJ2-1, the CDR3 gives the full variable domain: KAGVTQTPRYLIKTRGQQVTLSCSPISGHRSVSWYQQTPGQGLQFLFEYFSETQRNKGNFPGRFSGRQFSNSRSEMNVSTLELGDSALYLCATRRGLHNEQFFGPGTRLTVL.

The chain combines TRBV6-5 with TRBJ1-2; D is possibly TRBD1 (5 bases). This CDR3 contains 13 residues. Germline V gene data show CDR1 as MNHEY and CDR2 as SVGAGI. V lost 2 bases to trimming and J lost 8 bases, with 12 bases between them. The CDR3 sequence: CASSYVAGKGYTF. CDR3 nucleotides: TGTGCCAGCAGTTACGTGGCAGGGAAGGGCTACACCTTC.

The chain couples TRBV5-1 to TRBJ2-7; D is possibly TRBD2 (6 bases). The CDR3 has 13 amino acids. CDR1 and CDR2 (germline): SGHRS, YFSETQ. V was pared by 4 bases and J by 5 bases, with 13 bases between. In DNA, the CDR3 is TGCGCCAGCAGCGCGGGACCTAGGGACGAGCAGTACTTC. Its protein is CASSAGPRDEQYF.

The V and J genes are TRBV6-4 and TRBJ1-1, with D tentatively TRBD1 (6 bases). V was trimmed by 3 bases and J by 10 bases, leaving 21 bases between them. The V gene's germline CDR1 is MRHNA and CDR2 SNTAGT. The CDR3 covers 15 residues. CDR3: CASSEGPRGGELAFF. CDR3 bases: TGTGCCAGCAGTGAGGGTCCAAGAGGGGGGGAACTAGCTTTCTTT.

V is TRBV6-5 and J is TRBJ2-7; 10 bases map to TRBD1. The germline gives CDR1 MNHEY, CDR2 SVGAGI. The CDR3 sequence is 15 residues long. V was clipped by 4 bases and J by 5 bases; unmatched bases: 8. The CDR3 DNA reads TGTGCCAGCAGTTTCCACCGGGACAGGGGACACGAGCAGTACTTC. Residues: CASSFHRDRGHEQYF.

This clone was counted once. The chain joins TRBV3-1 (or the pseudogene TRBV3-2) to TRBJ2-3; D is possibly TRBD1 (5 bases). There are 15 residues in the CDR3. The germline V gene encodes CDR1 LGHDT and CDR2 YNNKEL (reference sequence). Trimming pared 1 base from V and 1 base from J, leaving 9 bases between. The CDR3 region is CASSQGTHRTDTQYF. The CDR3 DNA is TGTGCCAGCAGCCAAGGGACACATCGCACAGATACGCAGTATTTT.

V gene TRBV4-1 combines with J gene TRBJ2-1; 7 nucleotides match TRBD2. This CDR3 has 15 residues. Per germline, CDR1 MGHRA and CDR2 YSYEKL. Trimming cost V 3 bases and J 5 bases; bases outside gene matches: 7. Here the CDR3 DNA reads TGCGCCAGCAGCCAGAGAACTAGCGCCCACAATGAGCAGTTCTTC. It is translated as CASSQRTSAHNEQFF.

The count of this clone is one. The chain combines TRBV29-1 with TRBJ1-4, with D uncertain. Germline V CDR1 and CDR2: SQVTM, ANQGSEA. V was cut by 0 bases and J by 0 bases, with 8 bases left in between. The CDR3 runs to 15 residues. CDR3 loop: CSVEDSGATNEKLFF. The CDR3 nucleotides read TGCAGCGTTGAAGACTCGGGTGCAACTAATGAAAAACTGTTTTTT.

The chain joins TRBV7-8 to TRBJ2-5, with 7 nucleotides matching TRBD1. The CDR3 totals 16 residues. J lost 2 bases, V lost 4 bases, and 10 bases had no gene match. Germline V gene sequence: CDR1 SGHVS, CDR2 FQNEAQ. The CDR3 sequence: CASSSSGTVFQETQYF. CDR3 nucleotide sequence: TGTGCCAGCAGCTCCTCCGGGACAGTTTTTCAAGAGACCCAGTACTTC.

This chain uses TRBV19 with TRBJ2-5; D may be TRBD2 (7 bases). Deletions cut 6 bases from V and 7 bases from J, with 18 bases between. The CDR3 extends over 14 amino acids. The V gene's germline CDR1 is LNHDA and CDR2 SQIVND (reference sequence). CDR3 bases: TGTGCCAGTAGGCGGGCGGGGGCGCAGGGGACCCAGTACTTC. Its protein product is CASRRAGAQGTQYF. Full variable domain (outside the CDR3, taken from reference TRBV19 and TRBJ2-5): DGGITQSPKYLFRKEGQNVTLSCEQNLNHDAMYWYRQDPGQGLRLIYYSQIVNDFQKGDIAEGYSVSREKKESFPLTVTSAQKNPTAFYLCASRRAGAQGTQYFGPGTRLLVL.

This chain uses TRBV6-5 with TRBJ2-2; weak D call: TRBD2 (5 bases). V lost 3 bases and J 2 bases, leaving 10 bases between the germline ends. CDR1 is MNHEY, CDR2 SVGAGI, per germline. The length of the CDR3 is 15 residues. In nucleotides, the CDR3 is TGTGCCAGCAGTTATAGGAGACTAAACACCGGGGAGCTGTTTTTT. As protein: CASSYRRLNTGELFF.